A selection of T cell receptor beta chains follows, all from one sample in a study of shared clonotypes between healthy human individuals. Data came from immunoSEQ multiplex PCR; TCRdb stores just in-frame clones and leaves some out. Counted here are more than 550,000 clones, 80% to 95% occurring once; the ten biggest clones make up about 34%. What was sequenced was memory CD8+ T cells from PBMCs. The receptor source for this set is a man aged 18 to 30 in good health. Some clones in this sample may be carry-over from other donors' samples. Each CDR3 is given with its conserved first and last residue. The order of the fields is CDR3 DNA, CDR3 protein, V gene, D gene, clone size, J gene. The D gene is left open where the match is weak. Expanded clones are given a class, and other clones once, few, many or no size at all.

TGTGCCAGCAGCTTGTCGGAGTACAATGAGCAGTTCTTC CASSLSEYNEQFF TRBV5-5 - - TRBJ2-1
TGTGCCAGCAGTTCTTATAGGGGCGCATCCTACGAGCAGTACTTC CASSSYRGASYEQYF TRBV28 - - TRBJ2-7
TGTGCCAGCAGACATAGACAGACAGCTAACTATGGCTACACCTTC CASRHRQTANYGYTF TRBV28 - - TRBJ1-2
TGTGCCAACAATGAGGGACTACCCCGAGATACGCAGTATTTT CANNEGLPRDTQYF TRBV21-1 - - TRBJ2-3
TGTGCCAGCAGTTTCATTGCGGGAACGAGCACAGATACGCAGTATTTT CASSFIAGTSTDTQYF TRBV27 - - TRBJ2-3
TGTGCCACCAGCAGGGCCTTCGGCGGGAACTCCTACGAGCAGTACTTC CATSRAFGGNSYEQYF TRBV15 - - TRBJ2-7
TGTGCCAGCAGTTTAATTAGCGGGACTTTGGATACGCAGTATTTT CASSLISGTLDTQYF TRBV28 TRBD2 - TRBJ2-3
TGTGCCAGCAGGGTGACAGGGACAAACTCCTACGAGCAGTACTTC CASRVTGTNSYEQYF TRBV5-4 TRBD1 - TRBJ2-7
TGTGCCAGCAGCTCCCGGGACAGCCTCGACCCCTACGAGCAGTACTTC CASSSRDSLDPYEQYF TRBV9 TRBD1 - TRBJ2-7
TGTGCCAGTAGTATATTTGGACAGGGGATCTACGAGCAGTACTTC CASSIFGQGIYEQYF TRBV19 TRBD1 - TRBJ2-7
TGTGCCAGCAGCCCGGGAGCGGGGAGCTCCTACAATGAGCAGTTCTTC CASSPGAGSSYNEQFF TRBV7-6 TRBD2 - TRBJ2-1
TGTGCCAGCAGCCCCCCCTGGGGGTCCTACGAGCAGTACTTC CASSPPWGSYEQYF TRBV7-9 - once TRBJ2-7
TGTGCCAGCAGGCCTTCTGGGGGCAGGGACACTGAAGCTTTCTTT CASRPSGGRDTEAFF TRBV6-4 - few TRBJ1-1
TGTGCCAGCAGTCCCAGGGGGGGCGAAAAACTGTTTTTT CASSPRGGEKLFF TRBV27 TRBD1 - TRBJ1-4
TGTGCCAGCAGCACCGCGGGCACAGGTACGGACGAGCAGTACTTC CASSTAGTGTDEQYF TRBV9 - - TRBJ2-7
TGTGCCAGCAGTTCCCGGACGGCCCTTGGCTACACCTTC CASSSRTALGYTF TRBV28 - - TRBJ1-2
TGTGCCAGCAGTTACGGACTTATCGCGAACACCGGGGAGCTGTTTTTT CASSYGLIANTGELFF TRBV28 - - TRBJ2-2
TGTGCCAGCAGTCTAAGACAGGGCGACGAGCAGTACTTC CASSLRQGDEQYF TRBV6-5 TRBD1 - TRBJ2-7
TGTGCCAGCAGTTTAGGGGCGATGGGCAATCAGCCCCAGCATTTT CASSLGAMGNQPQHF TRBV28 - - TRBJ1-5